A single sample is the source of the 11 T cell receptor beta chains below, sequenced in a study of cytotoxic CD8 clonotypes in ibrutinib-treated CLL. The assay was immunoSEQ multiplex PCR, and TCRdb's table has in-frame clones only and misses some. This table holds about 270,000 clones, roughly 76% found once. The source was PBMCs, collected at disease progression, from a patient treated with ibrutinib. The source is a human donor with chronic lymphocytic leukemia.

The V and J genes are TRBV5-6 and TRBJ2-7, with unresolved D. Germline V CDR1 and CDR2: SGHDT, YYEEEE. This CDR3 contains 12 residues. V lost 0 bases and J 3 bases, leaving 4 bases between the germline ends. The CDR3: CASSLALYEQYF. DNA of the CDR3: TGTGCCAGCAGCTTGGCCCTCTACGAGCAGTACTTC.

This clone was found a few times. The rearrangement links TRBV29-1 to TRBJ2-1; possible D gene TRBD1, 5 bases. Per germline, CDR1 SQVTM and CDR2 ANQGSEA. V was pared by 4 bases and J by 6 bases, with 13 bases between. The CDR3 is 13 residues long. The DNA for the CDR3 is TGCAGCGTTGGAAGGGGCTACCCCAATGAGCAGTTCTTC. Protein product: CSVGRGYPNEQFF.

This clone is a singleton in its sample. The chain employs TRBV2 and TRBJ1-4, with 8 nucleotides matching TRBD1. Germline CDR1 reads SNHLY; CDR2 reads FYNNEI. CDR3 length: 14 residues. Trimming cost V 7 bases and J 7 bases; bases outside gene matches: 8. The CDR3 DNA follows: TGTGCCAGCACCCAGGACAGGGAGGGTGAAAAACTGTTTTTT. Amino acids: CASTQDREGEKLFF.

The CDR3 is CASSLVAGPSTDTQYF. The CDR3 coding sequence is TGTGCCAGCAGCTTAGTAGCGGGGCCTAGCACAGATACGCAGTATTTT. The gene calls are TRBV7-2 and TRBJ2-3; 8 bases agree with TRBD2. Looked up from germline, CDR1 is SGHTA and CDR2 is FQGNSA. CDR3 size: 16 residues. With 1 base clipped from V and 0 bases from J, the junction kept 3 bases outside the gene matches.

This chain links TRBV7-9 with TRBJ2-5; the match to TRBD1 covers 9 bases. V shed 1 base, J shed 5 bases, and the junction held 5 bases outside the gene matches. CDR3 length: 15 amino acids. CDR1 and CDR2 from the germline V gene are SEHNR and FQNEAQ (reference sequence). The CDR3 loop reads CASSLDRGRVETQYF. The CDR3 nucleotides read TGTGCCAGCAGCTTAGACAGGGGGCGCGTCGAGACCCAGTACTTC.

DNA of the CDR3: TGCGCCAGCAGCTATCAGGGAGCTTCTGGAAACACCATATATTTT. It is translated as CASSYQGASGNTIYF. This chain joins TRBV5-1 and TRBJ1-3; D perhaps matches TRBD1 (5 bases). The CDR3 length is 15 residues. V gave up 3 bases and J gave up 1 base, with 11 bases separating them. CDR1 and CDR2 from the germline V gene are SGHRS and YFSETQ.

The gene calls are TRBV29-1 and TRBJ1-2; D ambiguous. The germline CDR1 and CDR2 sequences are SQVTM and ANQGSEA. V was trimmed by 3 bases and J by 0 bases, leaving 11 bases between them. This CDR3 spans 14 amino acids. The CDR3 loop is CSVDSYTSNYGYTF. The CDR3 nucleotides are TGCAGCGTTGACAGCTATACATCTAACTATGGCTACACCTTC.

The chain joins TRBV9 to TRBJ1-1; the D is unclear. Trimming removed 0 bases from V and 4 bases from J, with 10 bases in between. The CDR3 extends over 14 amino acids. CDR1 is SGDLS and CDR2 is YYNGEE in the germline V gene. The CDR3 nucleotides read TGTGCCAGCAGCGTAGTGGACCCGGGCACTGAAGCTTTCTTT. It encodes CASSVVDPGTEAFF.

The chain employs TRBV28 and TRBJ2-7, with 7 nucleotides matching TRBD1. Germline CDR1 is MDHEN and CDR2 is SYDVKM. Trimming removed 5 bases from V and 0 bases from J; junction bases left unmatched: 4. This CDR3 comprises 14 residues. The CDR3 DNA is TGTGCCAGCAGTCACAGGGGATTCTCCTACGAGCAGTACTTC. This encodes CASSHRGFSYEQYF. The full variable domain, in which reference TRBV28 and TRBJ2-7 provide the parts outside the CDR3, is DVKVTQSSRYLVKRTGEKVFLECVQDMDHENMFWYRQDPGLGLRLIYFSYDVKMKEKGDIPEGYSVSREKKERFSLILESASTNQTSMYLCASSHRGFSYEQYFGPGTRLTVT.

The table lists this clone with a few counts. The rearrangement joins TRBV11-3 to TRBJ2-5, with D uncertain. Looked up from germline, CDR1 is SGHNT and CDR2 is YENEEA. The CDR3 has 12 amino acids. Trimming pared 2 bases from V and 7 bases from J, leaving 8 bases between. The CDR3 DNA reads TGTGCCAGCAGCTTACTAAGAGGGACCCAGTACTTC. This translates into CASSLLRGTQYF.

With respect to this clone: This same CDR3 is encoded by further DNA sequences in the sample. The genes are TRBV4-1 and TRBJ1-5; D unclear. Germline CDR1 reads MGHRA; CDR2 reads YSYEKL. Trimming removed 0 bases at V and 4 bases at J, with 1 base between. CDR3 length equals 12 residues. The CDR3 here is CASSQENQPQHF. The CDR3, as DNA: TGCGCCAGCAGCCAAGAAAATCAGCCCCAGCATTTT.